This T cell receptor (beta chain) came from a study of blood T cell repertoires in COVID-19. Turning to the study itself: Sites in the United States, Italy and Spain provided acute and convalescent COVID-19 samples. T cells, B-cell-depleted T cells, or PBMCs supplied cDNA or gDNA.

Authors' processing steps: Reference gene primer amplification gave estimated nucleated cell counts. Assay: immunoSEQ multiplex PCR; the TCRdb copy retains only in-frame clones and omits some. V and J calls and clone size are given by that table; D and trimming were obtained from the DNA. The sample lists roughly 150,000 clones, around 87% occurring once. The length of the CDR3 is 17 residues. V was clipped by 4 bases and J by 1 base, with 17 bases between them. Germline-derived CDR1 and CDR2 are LNHDA and SQIVND (reference sequence). Sequenced sample: peripheral blood. The genes are TRBV19 and TRBJ1-5; D might be TRBD1 (6 bases). This receptor was taken from a woman in her thirties or forties with acute or convalescent COVID-19. CDR3 in DNA: TGTGCCAGTAGTAACACCAAGACAGGCAGAAGCAATCAGCCCCAGCATTTT. Residues: CASSNTKTGRSNQPQHF.